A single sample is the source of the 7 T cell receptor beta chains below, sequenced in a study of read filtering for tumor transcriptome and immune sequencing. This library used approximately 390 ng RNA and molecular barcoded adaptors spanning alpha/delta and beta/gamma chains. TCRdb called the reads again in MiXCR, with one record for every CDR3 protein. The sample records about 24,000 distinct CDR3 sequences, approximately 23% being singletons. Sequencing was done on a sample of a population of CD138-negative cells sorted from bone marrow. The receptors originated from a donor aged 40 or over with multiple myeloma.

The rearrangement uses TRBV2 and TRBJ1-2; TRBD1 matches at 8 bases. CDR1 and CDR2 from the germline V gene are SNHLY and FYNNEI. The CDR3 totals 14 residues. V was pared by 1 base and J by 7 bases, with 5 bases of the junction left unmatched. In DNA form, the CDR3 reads TGTGCCAGCAGTGAAGGGACAGGGCGCTCTGGCTACACCTTC. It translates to CASSEGTGRSGYTF.

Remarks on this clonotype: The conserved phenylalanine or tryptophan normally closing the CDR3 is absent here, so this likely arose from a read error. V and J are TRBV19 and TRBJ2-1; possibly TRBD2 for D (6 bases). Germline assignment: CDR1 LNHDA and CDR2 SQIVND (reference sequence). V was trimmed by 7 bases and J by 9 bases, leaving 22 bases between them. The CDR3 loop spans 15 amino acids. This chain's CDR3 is CASKGLTSSYGEQFL. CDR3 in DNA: TGTGCCAGTAAGGGACTCACGAGCTCCTACGGTGAGCAGTTCCTC.

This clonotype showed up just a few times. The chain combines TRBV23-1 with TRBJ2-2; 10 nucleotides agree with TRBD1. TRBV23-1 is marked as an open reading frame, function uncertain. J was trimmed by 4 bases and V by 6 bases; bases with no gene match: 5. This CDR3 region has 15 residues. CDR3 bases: TGCGCCAGCAGCCAGGACAGGGGGGCCACCGGGGAGCTGTTTTTT. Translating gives CASSQDRGATGELFF.

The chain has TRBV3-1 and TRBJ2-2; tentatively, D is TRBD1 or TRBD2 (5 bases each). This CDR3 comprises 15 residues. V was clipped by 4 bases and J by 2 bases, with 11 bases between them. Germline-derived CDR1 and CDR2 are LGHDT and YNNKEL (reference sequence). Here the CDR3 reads CASSRRDRNTGELFF. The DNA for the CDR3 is TGTGCCAGCAGCCGCCGGGACCGTAACACCGGGGAGCTGTTTTTT.

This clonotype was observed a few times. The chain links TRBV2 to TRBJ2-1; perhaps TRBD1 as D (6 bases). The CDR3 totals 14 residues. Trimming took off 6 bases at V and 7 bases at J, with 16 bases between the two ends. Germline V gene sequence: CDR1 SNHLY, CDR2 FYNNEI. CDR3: CASRQEGERNEQFF. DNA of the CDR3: TGTGCCAGCAGGCAAGAGGGGGAAAGGAATGAGCAGTTCTTC.

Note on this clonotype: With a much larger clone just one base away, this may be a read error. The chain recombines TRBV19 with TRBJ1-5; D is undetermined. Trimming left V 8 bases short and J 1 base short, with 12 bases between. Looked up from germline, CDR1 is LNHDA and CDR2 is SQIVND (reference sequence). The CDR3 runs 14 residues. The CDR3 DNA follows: TGTGCCAGTGATCGACAATTAAGCAATCAGCCCCAGCATTTT. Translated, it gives CASDRQLSNQPQHF.

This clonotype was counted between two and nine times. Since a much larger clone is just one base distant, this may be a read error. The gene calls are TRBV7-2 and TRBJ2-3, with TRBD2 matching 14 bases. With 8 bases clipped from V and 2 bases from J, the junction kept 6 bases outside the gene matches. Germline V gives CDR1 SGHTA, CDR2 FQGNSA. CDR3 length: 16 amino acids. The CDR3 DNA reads TGTGCCAGCGGCCGACTAGCGGGGGGGAACACAGATACGCAGTATTTT. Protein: CASGRLAGGNTDTQYF.